This T cell receptor beta chain appears in the sequencing data of a study of Ad26.COV2.S vaccination and SARS-CoV-2 variants (dated by TCRdb to 2020 to 2023). Background on the whole study: Donors in the vaccine arm were drawn from COV1001, a phase I-IIa trial of Ad26.COV2.S in healthy adults that was multicentre, randomized, double-blind and placebo-controlled. TCRbeta repertoire sequencing served as the tool for gauging how specific and how broad the SARS-CoV-2-reactive T cell receptors were following Ad26.COV2.S vaccination. Investigators remained blinded to trial group allocation during experiments and outcome assessment. A total of some 30 samples were included in the TCR-sequenced set, comprising around 19 Ad26.COV2.S vaccine recipients, 5 placebo recipients and 8 SARS-CoV-2 convalescent individuals. Dosing of Ad26.COV2.S was intramuscular, at either 5x10^10 or 1x10^11 viral particles, delivered as one shot or as two shots spaced 56 days apart. Trial participants were randomized into five groups of five, in which low-dose or high-dose Ad26.COV2.S was given once or twice, or placebo was given on both occasions.

As for this clone: Its specific antigen is unknown. Base qualities were left out, and no much larger clone turns up one base away.

This specimen's treatment or condition label, per the study, means: 15 to 20 received Ad26.COV2.S at low or high dose, single or two shots; 5 received placebo; per-sample allocation not given. Repertoires of vaccine and placebo recipients were sequenced from samples collected on day 63 after the first injection. Between 29 July and 7 August 2020, Cohort 1b enrolled around 25 adults aged 18-55 years at one site in Boston, USA. As a vaccine, Ad26.COV2.S was a replication-incompetent adenovirus type 26 vector that expressed a prefusion-stabilized SARS-CoV-2 spike protein derived from the original Wuhan strain. TCRbeta CDR3 regions were sequenced with the immunoSEQ Assay. After extraction, genomic DNA underwent amplification by bias-controlled multiplex PCR, followed by high-throughput sequencing. The study's processing was this. To quantify the absolute abundance of every unique TCRbeta CDR3 region, sequences were collapsed and filtered. T cell fraction was estimated by normalizing TCRbeta template counts to usable DNA, with usable DNA measured through amplification of reference genes found in all nucleated cells. Repertoire TCRs were annotated as SARS-CoV-2-specific by exact matching of V gene, CDR3 amino acid sequence and J gene to a known reactive TCR set. The reference SARS-CoV-2 TCR set came from MIRA and was filtered for enrichment in COVID-19-positive ImmuneCODE repertoires, removing public or cross-reactive TCRs. Based on the MIRA antigens, annotated TCRs were further analysed at the level of specific ORF or position within ORF. Depth was the summed frequency of annotated unique rearrangements, while breadth was defined as annotated unique rearrangements over total unique productive rearrangements. Two-sided Wilcoxon rank-sum tests were applied when comparing TCR breadth between groups. The immuneACCESS repertoire file appears here via TCRdb, limited to in-frame rearrangements. These files lack a portion of the clones; in checked studies, under half of the deficit traces to unresolved V genes, and the cause of the others is not known. For V, J and clone size, that table is used; D and trimming come from the DNA. Counted in this sample were more than 300,000 clones; about 82% of them appeared once. The ten largest clonotypes hold under 2% of the sample.

Study-wide findings and limitations: Comparing responses between vaccine doses or regimens was not something the study was powered to do. Vaccine and placebo recipients had comparable non-spike TCR breadth, which fits with the vaccine containing only spike. Compared with placebo recipients, Ad26.COV2.S recipients showed higher spike-specific TCR breadth (P = 0.0014). The authors noted that total T cell responses may have been underestimated by the TCR breadth and depth analyses. After vaccination, spike-specific CD8+ and CD4+ T cell responses were reported to show substantial breadth.

V and J are trimmed by 4 bases and 2 bases, and the gene matches miss 6 bases of the junction. The CDR3 goes from the cysteine to the phenylalanine over 15 residues. Only the CDR3 DNA is retained, 45 bases long and in frame from the first base. From a lookup of the germline V gene, CDR1 and CDR2 are MGHDK and SYGVNS. This receptor was obtained from a person between 18 and 65 years old who received the Ad26.COV2.S COVID-19 vaccine or a placebo. Sequences were derived from peripheral blood, sampled in a trial of Ad26.COV2.S vaccine versus placebo. The chain employs TRBV25-1 and TRBJ2-5, and 8 bases in between align with TRBD1. The sequenced DNA: TGTGCCAGCAGTGTCCAGGGACAGGATCAAGAGACCCAGTACTTC. Its protein reads: CASSVQGQDQETQYF.